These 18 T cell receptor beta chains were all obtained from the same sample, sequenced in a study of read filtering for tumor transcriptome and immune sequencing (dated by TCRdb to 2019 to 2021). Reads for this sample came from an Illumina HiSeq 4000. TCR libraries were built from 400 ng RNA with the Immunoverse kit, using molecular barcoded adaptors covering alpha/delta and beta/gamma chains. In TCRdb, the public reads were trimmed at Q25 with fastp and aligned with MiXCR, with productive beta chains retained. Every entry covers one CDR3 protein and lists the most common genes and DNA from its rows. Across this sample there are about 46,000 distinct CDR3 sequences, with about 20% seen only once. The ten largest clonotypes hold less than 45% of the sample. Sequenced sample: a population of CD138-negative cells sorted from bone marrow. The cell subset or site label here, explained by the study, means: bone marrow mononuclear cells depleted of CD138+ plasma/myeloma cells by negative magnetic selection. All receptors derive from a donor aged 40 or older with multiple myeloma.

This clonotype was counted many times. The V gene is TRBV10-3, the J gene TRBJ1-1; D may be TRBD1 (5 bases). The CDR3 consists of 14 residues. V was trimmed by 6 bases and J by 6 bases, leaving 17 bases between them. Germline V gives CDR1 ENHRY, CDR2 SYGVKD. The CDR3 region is CAIRTAGSEAEAFF. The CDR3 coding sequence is TGTGCCATCAGGACAGCCGGGTCGGAGGCTGAAGCTTTCTTT.

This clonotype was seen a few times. The CDR3: CASSLKREGHEQYF. The CDR3 region has the DNA TGTGCCAGCAGCTTAAAGCGGGAGGGCCACGAGCAGTACTTC. The chain links TRBV7-6 to TRBJ2-7, with 10 bases identical to TRBD2. With 2 bases clipped from V and 5 bases from J, the junction kept 3 bases outside the gene matches. The CDR3 is made up of 14 amino acids. Germline V gives CDR1 SGHVS, CDR2 FNYEAQ.

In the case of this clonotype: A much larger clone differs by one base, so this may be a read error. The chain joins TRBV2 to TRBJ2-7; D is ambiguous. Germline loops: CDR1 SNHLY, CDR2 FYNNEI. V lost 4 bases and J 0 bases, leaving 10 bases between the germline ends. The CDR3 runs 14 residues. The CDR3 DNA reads TGTGCCAGCAGTGCAGTTCATACCTCCTACGAGCAGTACTTC. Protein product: CASSAVHTSYEQYF. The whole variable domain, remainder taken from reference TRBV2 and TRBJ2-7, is EPEVTQTPSHQVTQMGQEVILRCVPISNHLYFYWYRQILGQKVEFLVSFYNNEISEKSEIFDDQFSVERPDGSNFTLKIRSTKLEDSAMYFCASSAVHTSYEQYFGPGTRLTVT.

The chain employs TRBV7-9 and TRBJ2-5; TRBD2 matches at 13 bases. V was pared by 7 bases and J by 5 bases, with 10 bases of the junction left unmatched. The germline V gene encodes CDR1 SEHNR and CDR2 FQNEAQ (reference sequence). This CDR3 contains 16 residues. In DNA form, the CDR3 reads TGTGCCAGCAACAAAATCGGACTAGCGGGAGTGGAGACCCAGTACTTC. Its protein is CASNKIGLAGVETQYF.

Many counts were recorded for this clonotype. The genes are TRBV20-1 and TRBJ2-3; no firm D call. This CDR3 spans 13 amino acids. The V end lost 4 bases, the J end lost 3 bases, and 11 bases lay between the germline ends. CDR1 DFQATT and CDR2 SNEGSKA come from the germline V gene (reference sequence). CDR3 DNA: TGCAGTGCTAACAGTGCTGCTACAGATACGCAGTATTTT. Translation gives CSANSAATDTQYF.

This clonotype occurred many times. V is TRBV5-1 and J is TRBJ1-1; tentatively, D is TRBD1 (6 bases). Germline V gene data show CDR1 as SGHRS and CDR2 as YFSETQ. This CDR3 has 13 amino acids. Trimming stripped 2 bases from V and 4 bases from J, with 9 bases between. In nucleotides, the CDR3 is TGCGCCAGCAGCTTACAGGGTGGCACTGAAGCTTTCTTT. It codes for CASSLQGGTEAFF.

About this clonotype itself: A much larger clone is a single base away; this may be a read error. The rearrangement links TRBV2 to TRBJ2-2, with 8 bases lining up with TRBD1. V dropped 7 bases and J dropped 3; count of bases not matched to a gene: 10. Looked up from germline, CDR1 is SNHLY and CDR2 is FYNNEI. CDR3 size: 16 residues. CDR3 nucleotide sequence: TGTGCCAGCACCGACAGGGGCGCGGAGCACACCGGGGAGCTGTTTTTT. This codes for CASTDRGAEHTGELFF.

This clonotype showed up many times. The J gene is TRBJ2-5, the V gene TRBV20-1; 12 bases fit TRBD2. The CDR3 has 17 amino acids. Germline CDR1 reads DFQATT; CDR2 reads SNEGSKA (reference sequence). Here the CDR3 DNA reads TGCAGGCCCGTAATGACTAGCGGGAGCTTATGGGAAGAGACCCAGTACTTC. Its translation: CRPVMTSGSLWEETQYF.

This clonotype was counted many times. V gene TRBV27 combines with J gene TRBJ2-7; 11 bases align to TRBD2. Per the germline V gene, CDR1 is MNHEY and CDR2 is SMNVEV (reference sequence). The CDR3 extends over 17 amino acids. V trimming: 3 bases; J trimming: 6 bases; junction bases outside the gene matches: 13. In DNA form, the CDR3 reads TGTGCCAGCAGTTTGTTAGTAGCGGGAGGGCCCAGCGGCGAGCAGTACTTC. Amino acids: CASSLLVAGGPSGEQYF.

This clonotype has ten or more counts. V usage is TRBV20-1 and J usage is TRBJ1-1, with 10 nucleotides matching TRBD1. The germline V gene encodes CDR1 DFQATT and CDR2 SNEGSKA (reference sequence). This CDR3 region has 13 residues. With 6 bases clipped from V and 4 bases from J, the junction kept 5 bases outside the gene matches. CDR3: CSAPGTGVTEAFF. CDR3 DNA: TGCAGTGCCCCAGGGACAGGGGTCACTGAAGCTTTCTTT.

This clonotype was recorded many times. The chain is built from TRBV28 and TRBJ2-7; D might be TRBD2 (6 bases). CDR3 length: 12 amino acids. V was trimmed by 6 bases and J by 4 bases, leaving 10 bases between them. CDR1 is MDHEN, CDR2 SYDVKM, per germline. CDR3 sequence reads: CASRGGPYEQYF. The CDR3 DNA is TGTGCCAGCAGGGGGGGTCCTTACGAGCAGTACTTC.

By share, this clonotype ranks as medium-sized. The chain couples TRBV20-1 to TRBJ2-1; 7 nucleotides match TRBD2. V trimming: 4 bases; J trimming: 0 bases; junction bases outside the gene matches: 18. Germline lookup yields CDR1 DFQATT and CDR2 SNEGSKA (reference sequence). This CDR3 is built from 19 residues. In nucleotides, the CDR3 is TGCAGTGCTACCTTCGGCCAGCGGGAAGTCAAAAGCTCCTACAATGAGCAGTTCTTC. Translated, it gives CSATFGQREVKSSYNEQFF.

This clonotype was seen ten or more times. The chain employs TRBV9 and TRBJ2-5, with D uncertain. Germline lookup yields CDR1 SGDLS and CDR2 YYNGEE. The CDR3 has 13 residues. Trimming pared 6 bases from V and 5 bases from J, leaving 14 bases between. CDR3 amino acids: CASTTAGGETQYF. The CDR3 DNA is TGTGCCAGCACGACGGCAGGCGGCGAGACCCAGTACTTC.

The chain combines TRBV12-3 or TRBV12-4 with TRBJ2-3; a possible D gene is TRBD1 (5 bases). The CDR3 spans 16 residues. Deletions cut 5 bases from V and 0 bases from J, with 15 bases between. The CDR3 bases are TGTGCCAGCAGTCCAGGGTCCACTTCTAGCACAGATACGCAGTATTTT. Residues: CASSPGSTSSTDTQYF.

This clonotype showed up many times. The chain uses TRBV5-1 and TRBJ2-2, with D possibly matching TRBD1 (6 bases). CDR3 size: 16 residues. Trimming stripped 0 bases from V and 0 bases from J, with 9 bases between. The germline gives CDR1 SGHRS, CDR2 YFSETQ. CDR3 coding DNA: TGCGCCAGCAGCTTGGTTGGGGGCGCGAACACCGGGGAGCTGTTTTTT. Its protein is CASSLVGGANTGELFF. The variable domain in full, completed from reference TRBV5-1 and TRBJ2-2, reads KAGVTQTPRYLIKTRGQQVTLSCSPISGHRSVSWYQQTPGQGLQFLFEYFSETQRNKGNFPGRFSGRQFSNSRSEMNVSTLELGDSALYLCASSLVGGANTGELFFGEGSRLTVL.

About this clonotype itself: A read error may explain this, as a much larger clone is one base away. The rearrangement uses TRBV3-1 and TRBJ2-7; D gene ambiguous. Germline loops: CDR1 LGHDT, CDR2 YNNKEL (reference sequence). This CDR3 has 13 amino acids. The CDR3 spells CASSQGPFYEQSF. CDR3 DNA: TGTGCCAGCAGCCAGGGTCCCTTCTACGAGCAGTCCTTC.

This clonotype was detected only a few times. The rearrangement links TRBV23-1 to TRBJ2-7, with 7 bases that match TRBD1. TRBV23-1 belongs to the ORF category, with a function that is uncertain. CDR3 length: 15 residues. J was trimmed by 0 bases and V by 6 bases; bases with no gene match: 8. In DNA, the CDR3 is TGCGCCAGCAGAGTTCCGGGACAGAGCTCCTACGAGCAGTACTTC. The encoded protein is CASRVPGQSSYEQYF.

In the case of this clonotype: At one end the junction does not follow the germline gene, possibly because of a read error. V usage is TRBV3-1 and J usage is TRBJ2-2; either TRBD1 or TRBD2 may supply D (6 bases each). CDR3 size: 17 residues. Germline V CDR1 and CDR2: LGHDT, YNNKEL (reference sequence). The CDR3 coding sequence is TGTGCCAGCAGCCAAGGAGGGGGGCCCCCAAACACCGGGGAGCTGTCTTTT. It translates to CASSQGGGPPNTGELSF. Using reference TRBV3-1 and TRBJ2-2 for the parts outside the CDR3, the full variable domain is DTAVSQTPKYLVTQMGNDKSIKCEQNLGHDTMYWYKQDSKKFLKIMFSYNNKELIINETVPNRFSPKSPDKAHLNLHINSLELGDSAVYFCASSQGGGPPNTGELSFGEGSRLTVL.